This T cell receptor (beta chain) was identified during a study of regulatory T cells in long-lasting Graves disease. Construction of TCR beta libraries relied on iRepertoire HTBI primers and on Arm-PCR targeting CDR3 regions. From the multiplex PCR reads, TCRdb called clonotypes with MiXCR, one entry per CDR3 protein. The sample has roughly 610,000 distinct CDR3 sequences, around 16% seen once. Time point in this sample: newly diagnosed GD, antithyroid drugs for less than 3 months. TCR sequences were obtained from RNA taken from PBMCs. General study findings and limits: Patients with persistent disease shared 2,500 to 3,500 public clonotypes, outpacing the roughly 970 shared by new patients.

Regarding this clonotype: Antigen specificity is unknown.

The V and J ends lost 0 bases and 0 bases respectively, with 9 bases between them. This CDR3 is 15 amino acids long. Germline-derived CDR1 and CDR2 are SGDLS and YYNGEE. The data also belong to a second study, concerning T cells in Graves' hyperthyroidism and ophthalmopathy. This second study says: The patients, who ranged from 18 to 65 in age, presented with newly diagnosed hyperthyroidism lasting under 2 months. A set of HTBI primers served as the primers for a first-round RT-PCR of the TCR CDR3. Among thyroid clonotypes expanded above 0.001, most also appeared in blood.

The chain recombines TRBV9 with TRBJ1-2; D is undetermined. The specimen comprised peripheral blood mononuclear cells (PBMCs), sampled at new diagnosis, from a patient treated with antithyroid drugs. The receptor comes from a man aged 18 to 35 with Graves disease. The CDR3 loop reads CASSVGERPNYGYTF. The CDR3 coding sequence is TGTGCCAGCAGCGTAGGGGAGAGACCTAACTATGGCTACACCTTC.